This T cell receptor beta chain was identified during a study of blood T cell repertoires in COVID-19. Study context: Specimens from acute and convalescent COVID-19 originated in the United States, Italy and Spain.

Measured with immunoSEQ multiplex PCR; TCRdb has only the in-frame clones, and not every one. The sample carries more than 100,000 clones, about four fifths recorded once. The CDR3 is 14 residues long. V was pared by 0 bases and J by 7 bases, with 12 bases between. The germline V gene has CDR1 MNHEY and CDR2 SMNVEV (reference sequence). V is TRBV27 and J is TRBJ1-2, with a possible D match to TRBD1 (5 bases). The receptor comes from a woman in her fifties or sixties with active or convalescent COVID-19. Sequencing was done on a sample of peripheral blood. The CDR3 DNA reads as TGTGCCAGCAGTTTATCGGCAGGGAATTTTGGCTACACCTTC. As protein: CASSLSAGNFGYTF.